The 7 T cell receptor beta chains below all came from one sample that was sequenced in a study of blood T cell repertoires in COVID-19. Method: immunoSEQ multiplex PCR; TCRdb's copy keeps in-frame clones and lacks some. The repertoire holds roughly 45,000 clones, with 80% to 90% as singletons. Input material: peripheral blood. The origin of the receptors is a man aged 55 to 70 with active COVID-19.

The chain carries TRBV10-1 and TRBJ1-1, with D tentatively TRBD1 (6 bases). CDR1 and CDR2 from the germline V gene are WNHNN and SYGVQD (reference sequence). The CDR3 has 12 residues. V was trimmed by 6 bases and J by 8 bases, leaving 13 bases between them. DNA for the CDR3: TGCGCCAGCAGAGGGGACGACAGGGAAGCTTTCTTT. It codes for CASRGDDREAFF.

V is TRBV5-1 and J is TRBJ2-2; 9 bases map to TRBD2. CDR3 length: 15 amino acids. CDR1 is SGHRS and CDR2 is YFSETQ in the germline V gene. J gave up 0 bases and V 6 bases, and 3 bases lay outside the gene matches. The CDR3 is CASNGLASNTGELFF. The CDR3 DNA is TGCGCCAGCAACGGACTAGCGTCGAACACCGGGGAGCTGTTTTTT.

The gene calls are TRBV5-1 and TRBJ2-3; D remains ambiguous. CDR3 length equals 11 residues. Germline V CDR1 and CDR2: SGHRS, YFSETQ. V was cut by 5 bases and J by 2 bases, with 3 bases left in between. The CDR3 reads CASRYTDTQYF. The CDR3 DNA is TGCGCCAGCAGGTACACAGATACGCAGTATTTT.

CDR3 bases: TGTGCCAGCTCAGCACTAGCGGGAGAAGAGACCCAGTACTTC. Translating gives CASSALAGEETQYF. This chain uses TRBV18 with TRBJ2-5, with 11 positions matching TRBD2. Germline lookup yields CDR1 KGHSH and CDR2 LQKENI. The CDR3 is 14 amino acids. The V gene end was trimmed by 5 bases and the J gene end by 3 bases; junction bases not matched to a gene: 2.

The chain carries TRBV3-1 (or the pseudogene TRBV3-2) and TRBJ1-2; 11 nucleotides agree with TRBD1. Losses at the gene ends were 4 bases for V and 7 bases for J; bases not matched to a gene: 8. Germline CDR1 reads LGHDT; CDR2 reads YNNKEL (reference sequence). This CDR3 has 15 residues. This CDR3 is CASSPGTGGLGGYTF. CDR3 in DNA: TGTGCCAGCAGCCCCGGGACAGGGGGACTTGGTGGCTACACCTTC.

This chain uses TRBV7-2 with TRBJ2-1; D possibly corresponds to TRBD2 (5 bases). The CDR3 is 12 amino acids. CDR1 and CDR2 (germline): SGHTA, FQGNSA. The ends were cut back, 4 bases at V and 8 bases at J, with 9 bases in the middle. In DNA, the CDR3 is TGTGCCAGCAGCTCAGGAGGTGATGAGCAGTTCTTC. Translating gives CASSSGGDEQFF. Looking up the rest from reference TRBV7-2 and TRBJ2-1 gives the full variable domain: GAGVSQSPSNKVTEKGKDVELRCDPISGHTALYWYRQSLGQGLEFLIYFQGNSAPDKSGLPSDRFSAERTGGSVSTLTIQRTQQEDSAVYLCASSSGGDEQFFGPGTRLTVL.

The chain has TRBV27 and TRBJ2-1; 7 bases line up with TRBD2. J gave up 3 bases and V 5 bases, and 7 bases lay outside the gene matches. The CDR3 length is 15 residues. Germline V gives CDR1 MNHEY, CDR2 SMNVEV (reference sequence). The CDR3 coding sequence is TGTGCCAGCAGTCAAACTAGCGTAAACTACAATGAGCAGTTCTTC. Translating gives CASSQTSVNYNEQFF.